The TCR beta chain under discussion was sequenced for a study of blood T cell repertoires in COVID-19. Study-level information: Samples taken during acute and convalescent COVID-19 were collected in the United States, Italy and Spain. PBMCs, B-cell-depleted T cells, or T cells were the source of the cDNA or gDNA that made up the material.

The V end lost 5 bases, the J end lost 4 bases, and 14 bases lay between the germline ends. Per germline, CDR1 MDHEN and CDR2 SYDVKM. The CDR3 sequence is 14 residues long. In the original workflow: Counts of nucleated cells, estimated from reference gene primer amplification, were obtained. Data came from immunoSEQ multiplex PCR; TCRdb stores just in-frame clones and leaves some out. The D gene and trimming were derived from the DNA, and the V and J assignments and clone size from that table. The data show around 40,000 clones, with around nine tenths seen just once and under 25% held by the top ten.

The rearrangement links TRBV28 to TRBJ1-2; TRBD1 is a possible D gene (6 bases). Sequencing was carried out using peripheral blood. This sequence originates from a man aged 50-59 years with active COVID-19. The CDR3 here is CASSADSPIYGYTF. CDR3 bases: TGTGCCAGCAGTGCGGACAGCCCTATCTATGGCTACACCTTC.